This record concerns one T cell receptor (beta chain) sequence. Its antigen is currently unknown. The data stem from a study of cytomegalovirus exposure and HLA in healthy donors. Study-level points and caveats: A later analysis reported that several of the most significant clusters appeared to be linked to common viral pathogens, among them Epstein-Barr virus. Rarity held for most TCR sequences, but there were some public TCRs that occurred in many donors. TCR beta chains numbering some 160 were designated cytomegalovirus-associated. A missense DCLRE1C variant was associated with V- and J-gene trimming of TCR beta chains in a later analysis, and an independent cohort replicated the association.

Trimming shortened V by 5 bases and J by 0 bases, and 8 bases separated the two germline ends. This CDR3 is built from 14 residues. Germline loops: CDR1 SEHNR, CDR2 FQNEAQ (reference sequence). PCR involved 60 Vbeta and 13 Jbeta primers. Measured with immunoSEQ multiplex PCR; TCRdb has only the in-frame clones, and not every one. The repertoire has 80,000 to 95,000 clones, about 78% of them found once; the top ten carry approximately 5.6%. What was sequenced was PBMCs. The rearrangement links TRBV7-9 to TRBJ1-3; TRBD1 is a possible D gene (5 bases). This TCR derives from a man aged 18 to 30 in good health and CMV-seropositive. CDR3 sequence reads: CASSQGLSGNTIYF. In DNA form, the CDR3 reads TGTGCCAGCAGCCAGGGTCTCTCTGGAAACACCATATATTTT.